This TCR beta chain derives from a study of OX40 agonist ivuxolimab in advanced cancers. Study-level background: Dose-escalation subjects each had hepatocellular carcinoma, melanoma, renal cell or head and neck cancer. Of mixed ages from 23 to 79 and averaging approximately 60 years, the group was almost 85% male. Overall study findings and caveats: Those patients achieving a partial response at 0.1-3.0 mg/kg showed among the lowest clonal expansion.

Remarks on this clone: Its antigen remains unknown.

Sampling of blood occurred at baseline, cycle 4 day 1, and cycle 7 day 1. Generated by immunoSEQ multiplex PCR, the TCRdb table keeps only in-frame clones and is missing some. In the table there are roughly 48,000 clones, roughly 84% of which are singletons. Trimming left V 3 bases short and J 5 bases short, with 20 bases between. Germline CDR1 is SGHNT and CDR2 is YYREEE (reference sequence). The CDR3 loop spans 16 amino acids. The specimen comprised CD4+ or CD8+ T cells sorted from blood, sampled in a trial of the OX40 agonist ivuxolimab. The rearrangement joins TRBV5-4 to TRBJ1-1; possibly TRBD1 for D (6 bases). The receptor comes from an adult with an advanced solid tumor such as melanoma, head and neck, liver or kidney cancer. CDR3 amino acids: CASSSGGGGGRTEAFF. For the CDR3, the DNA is TGTGCCAGCAGCTCTGGAGGGGGGGGAGGTCGGACTGAAGCTTTCTTT.